Presented here are 30 T cell receptor beta chains from one specimen sequenced in a study of OX40 agonist ivuxolimab in advanced cancers. Data came from immunoSEQ multiplex PCR; TCRdb stores just in-frame clones and leaves some out. The table includes tens of thousands of clones, approximately 80% detected once. This material consisted of CD4+ or CD8+ T cells sorted from blood, taken in a trial of the OX40 agonist ivuxolimab. Receptors were obtained from an adult with an advanced solid tumor such as melanoma, head and neck, liver or kidney cancer.

This clone was seen a handful of times. V gene TRBV11-1 combines with J gene TRBJ2-5, with D possibly matching TRBD1 (6 bases). V was clipped by 4 bases and J by 0 bases, with 9 bases between them. CDR1 and CDR2 (germline): SGHAT, FQDESV (reference sequence). The CDR3 is 14 residues long. CDR3 sequence reads: CASSSGTYQETQYF. Here the CDR3 DNA reads TGTGCCAGCAGCTCTGGGACATACCAAGAGACCCAGTACTTC. The full variable domain, its missing parts supplied by reference TRBV11-1 and TRBJ2-5, is EAEVAQSPRYKITEKSQAVAFWCDPISGHATLYWYRQILGQGPELLVQFQDESVVDDSQLPKDRFSAERLKGVDSTLKIQPAELGDSAMYLCASSSGTYQETQYFGPGTRLLVL.

The CDR3 nucleotides read TGTGCCAGCTCACCCGGGGGAAACCCCTCCTACGAGCAGTACTTC. As protein: CASSPGGNPSYEQYF. The chain combines TRBV18 with TRBJ2-7; TRBD2 is a possible D gene (6 bases). The CDR3 contains 15 residues. Between the trimmed V and J ends, which lost 3 bases and 0 bases, there was a span of 12 bases. Germline-derived CDR1 and CDR2 are KGHSH and LQKENI.

The rearrangement links TRBV28 to TRBJ1-4; 8 bases are a match to TRBD1. This CDR3 region has 16 residues. CDR1 and CDR2 (germline): MDHEN, SYDVKM. V trimming: 3 bases; J trimming: 8 bases; junction bases outside the gene matches: 11. Written as DNA, the CDR3 is TGTGCCAGCAGTTTCACATCAGGGGGCAGGGAAGAAAAACTGTTTTTT. Protein: CASSFTSGGREEKLFF.

V is TRBV15 and J is TRBJ2-7, with 8 bases matching TRBD1. After removal of 4 bases from V and 2 bases from J, the junction contained 4 bases not matched to a gene. CDR1 and CDR2 (germline): LNHNV, YYDKDF (reference sequence). The CDR3 covers 14 residues. The CDR3 DNA reads as TGTGCCACCAGCACCCAGACAGGGGCCTACGAGCAGTACTTC. Translated: CATSTQTGAYEQYF.

V and J are TRBV7-9 and TRBJ1-5, with D uncertain. The ends were cut back, 1 base at V and 1 base at J, with 2 bases in the middle. The CDR3 covers 13 residues. CDR1 and CDR2 from the germline V gene are SEHNR and FQNEAQ (reference sequence). CDR3: CASSLDSNQPQHF. For the CDR3, the DNA is TGTGCCAGCAGCTTAGACAGCAATCAGCCCCAGCATTTT.

This clone came up a few times. The V and J genes are TRBV28 and TRBJ1-4; no clear D gene. The germline gives CDR1 MDHEN, CDR2 SYDVKM. The length of the CDR3 is 17 residues. Trimming took off 3 bases at V and 3 bases at J, with 17 bases between the two ends. The CDR3 nucleotides are TGTGCCAGCAGTTTCTACCCCCCTGGGGTTTCTAATGAAAAACTGTTTTTT. Translating gives CASSFYPPGVSNEKLFF.

This chain joins TRBV18 and TRBJ2-1; the D gene is possibly TRBD1 (6 bases). V shed 1 base and J shed 5 bases, with 9 bases lying between them. CDR1 and CDR2 (germline): KGHSH, LQKENI. The CDR3 has 14 residues. The DNA for the CDR3 is TGTGCCAGCTCACCACGGGACACAAACAATGAGCAGTTCTTC. As protein: CASSPRDTNNEQFF.

V gene TRBV27 combines with J gene TRBJ2-5, with 11 bases matching TRBD1. From germline, CDR1 is MNHEY and CDR2 SMNVEV (reference sequence). The CDR3 is made up of 13 amino acids. With 10 bases clipped from V and 5 bases from J, the junction kept 6 bases outside the gene matches. The DNA of the CDR3 is TGTGCCATCGGACAGGGGGCCCCGGAGACCCAGTACTTC. Amino acid sequence: CAIGQGAPETQYF.

The V call is TRBV5-1, the J call TRBJ2-6; D is unresolved. From germline, CDR1 is SGHRS and CDR2 YFSETQ. V was pared by 0 bases and J by 1 base, with 11 bases between. There are 17 residues in the CDR3. The CDR3 reads CASSLVGHESGANVLTF. In nucleotides, the CDR3 is TGCGCCAGCAGCTTGGTAGGTCACGAATCTGGGGCCAACGTCCTGACTTTC.

The chain joins TRBV4-3 to TRBJ2-1; D is perhaps TRBD1 (5 bases). The CDR3 consists of 12 residues. CDR1 is LGHNA, CDR2 YSLEER, per germline. With 0 bases removed from V and 15 bases from J, the gap between germline ends came to 12 bases. The CDR3 nucleotides are TGCGCCAGCAGCCAAGATCGACAGTCTCGGTTCTTC. This gives the protein CASSQDRQSRFF.

This sequence joins TRBV7-9 and TRBJ2-3; D call uncertain. Trimming took off 6 bases at V and 10 bases at J, with 14 bases between the two ends. Germline V gives CDR1 SEHNR, CDR2 FQNEAQ (reference sequence). The CDR3 covers 12 residues. The CDR3 DNA sequence: TGTGCCAGCAGTCCGTTGGGGTATTCGCAGTATTTT. Its translation: CASSPLGYSQYF.

The genes are TRBV7-6 and TRBJ2-1; 9 nucleotides agree with TRBD1. The CDR3 extends over 17 amino acids. In germline, CDR1 is SGHVS, CDR2 FNYEAQ. V lost 0 bases, J lost 6 bases, and 9 bases stayed unmatched. Written as DNA, the CDR3 is TGTGCCAGCAGCTTAGCGTCGGACAGGGGTTTATTCAATGAGCAGTTCTTC. Translating gives CASSLASDRGLFNEQFF.

CDR3: CASSQVRGYPPGGTQYF. CDR3 DNA sequence: TGCGCCAGCAGCCAAGTTCGGGGGTATCCCCCAGGGGGTACGCAGTATTTT. The chain is built from TRBV4-3 and TRBJ2-3; possibly TRBD1 for D (7 bases). Trimming removed 1 base at V and 8 bases at J, with 22 bases between. The CDR3 contains 17 residues. In germline, CDR1 is LGHNA, CDR2 YSLEER.

This chain uses TRBV2 with TRBJ1-2, with no clear D. This CDR3 is 12 amino acids long. Trimming pared 0 bases from V and 8 bases from J, leaving 7 bases between. Germline V gives CDR1 SNHLY, CDR2 FYNNEI. The CDR3: CASSEAEEGYTF. The CDR3 nucleotides are TGTGCCAGCAGTGAAGCGGAAGAGGGCTACACCTTC.

V gene TRBV4-3 combines with J gene TRBJ2-7, with a weak D call TRBD1 (5 bases). Germline CDR1 LGHNA, CDR2 YSLEER. Trimming took off 2 bases at V and 0 bases at J, with 14 bases between the two ends. The CDR3 contains 16 residues. The DNA for the CDR3 is TGCGCCAGCAGCCAATCTTTGTTTGACAGCTCCTACGAGCAGTACTTC. Translation gives CASSQSLFDSSYEQYF.

The chain carries TRBV4-2 and TRBJ1-6, with D maybe TRBD1 (5 bases). This CDR3 comprises 14 residues. Germline V gene data show CDR1 as LGHNA and CDR2 as YNFKEQ. V lost 4 bases, J lost 6 bases, and 10 bases lay in between. Written as DNA, the CDR3 is TGTGCCAGCAGCCCGGGACTGATTAATTCACCCCTCCACTTT. It translates to CASSPGLINSPLHF.

CDR3 in amino acids: CASSGGPAGVGNEQFF. The CDR3 nucleotides are TGTGCCAGCAGCGGGGGGCCAGCGGGAGTCGGAAATGAGCAGTTCTTC. This chain uses TRBV9 with TRBJ2-1; 8 positions agree with TRBD2. Germline assignment: CDR1 SGDLS and CDR2 YYNGEE. The CDR3 is 16 amino acids. With 3 bases clipped from V and 7 bases from J, the junction kept 12 bases outside the gene matches.

This chain connects TRBV28 to TRBJ2-7; TRBD2 aligns across 9 bases. CDR3 length equals 16 residues. Losses at the gene ends were 4 bases for V and 2 bases for J; bases not matched to a gene: 9. Per germline, CDR1 MDHEN and CDR2 SYDVKM. CDR3 protein: CASSSRTTSGTYEQYF. CDR3 coding DNA: TGTGCCAGCAGTTCACGTACGACTAGCGGAACCTACGAGCAGTACTTC.

There are a few counts of this clone. The chain links TRBV2 to TRBJ1-5; 11 bases agree with TRBD1. The germline CDR1 and CDR2 sequences are SNHLY and FYNNEI. The V gene end was trimmed by 6 bases and the J gene end by 2 bases; junction bases not matched to a gene: 3. This CDR3 spans 15 amino acids. CDR3: CASRRTGGGNQPQHF. The CDR3 bases are TGTGCCAGCAGGCGGACAGGGGGCGGCAATCAGCCCCAGCATTTT.

This clone was picked up one time. The chain uses TRBV4-2 and TRBJ1-5; no firm D call. Trimming removed 0 bases from V and 1 base from J, with 7 bases in between. In germline, CDR1 is LGHNA, CDR2 YNFKEQ. CDR3 size: 15 residues. DNA for the CDR3: TGTGCCAGCAGCCAAGATTACGCAAGCAATCAGCCCCAGCATTTT. This gives the protein CASSQDYASNQPQHF.

DNA of the CDR3: TGTGCCAGTAGCCACACAGGGAGCTACGAGCAGTACTTC. Translated: CASSHTGSYEQYF. The J gene is TRBJ2-7, the V gene TRBV19; D may be TRBD1 (6 bases). Looked up from germline, CDR1 is LNHDA and CDR2 is SQIVND (reference sequence). The CDR3 is 13 residues long. V shed 6 bases and J shed 3 bases, with 12 bases lying between them.

This chain connects TRBV5-1 to TRBJ2-4; D remains unclear. Trimming left V 0 bases short and J 0 bases short, with 25 bases between. The CDR3 is made up of 21 amino acids. Germline loops: CDR1 SGHRS, CDR2 YFSETQ. The CDR3 region has the DNA TGCGCCAGCAGCTTGGCCCCAATACCCCATTTGTATGTTTTAGCCAAAAACATTCAGTACTTC. This sequence encodes CASSLAPIPHLYVLAKNIQYF.

CDR3 bases: TGTGCCAGCAGCTTATTCCCGACAGTTTCCTACGAGCAGTACTTC. Its protein product is CASSLFPTVSYEQYF. V and J are TRBV7-8 and TRBJ2-7; possible D gene TRBD1, 5 bases. V was shortened by 2 bases and J by 1 base, with 12 bases between the two germline ends. Germline CDR1 and CDR2: SGHVS and FQNEAQ. The CDR3 totals 15 residues.

V gene TRBV7-6 combines with J gene TRBJ2-6; unclear D gene. Germline CDR1 and CDR2: SGHVS and FNYEAQ. Trimming removed 5 bases at V and 2 bases at J, with 10 bases between. The length of the CDR3 is 15 residues. CDR3 sequence: CASSHLGAGANVLTF. The DNA for the CDR3 is TGTGCCAGCAGCCACCTCGGAGCTGGGGCCAACGTCCTGACTTTC.

The chain employs TRBV15 and TRBJ2-3; 10 positions match TRBD2. Losses at the gene ends were 0 bases for V and 5 bases for J; bases not matched to a gene: 17. This CDR3 has 20 residues. Per germline, CDR1 LNHNV and CDR2 YYDKDF (reference sequence). The CDR3 here is CATSRDIVLAGASEEDTQYF. In DNA form, the CDR3 reads TGTGCCACCAGCAGAGATATAGTGCTAGCGGGGGCCTCGGAGGAAGATACGCAGTATTTT.

The rearrangement joins TRBV29-1 to TRBJ2-6; 8 bases agree with TRBD1. J lost 4 bases, V lost 3 bases, and 8 bases had no gene match. CDR3 length equals 16 residues. Looked up from germline, CDR1 is SQVTM and CDR2 is ANQGSEA. This CDR3 reads CSVEVTGVLGANVLTF. The DNA of the CDR3 is TGCAGCGTTGAGGTGACAGGGGTGTTAGGGGCCAACGTCCTGACTTTC.

This clone was counted a single time. The chain recombines TRBV27 with TRBJ2-3, with 8 bases identical to TRBD2. This CDR3 region has 17 residues. From germline, CDR1 is MNHEY and CDR2 SMNVEV (reference sequence). The trim removed 8 bases at V and 1 base at J, leaving 14 bases unmatched. The DNA for the CDR3 is TGTGCCAGCGTGTTTGAGGTTTCGCGGGGGGGCACAGATACGCAGTATTTT. Amino acid sequence: CASVFEVSRGGTDTQYF.

The chain has TRBV6-1 and TRBJ2-1; D not resolved. The CDR3 runs 13 residues. CDR1 MNHNS and CDR2 SASEGT come from the germline V gene. The V end was cut by 6 bases, the J end by 6 bases, with 12 bases between. The CDR3 bases are TGTGCCAGCAGCACACCCTTTCCCAATGAGCAGTTCTTC. Protein: CASSTPFPNEQFF.

This clone has just one count. This sequence joins TRBV2 and TRBJ1-1; TRBD1 matches at 7 bases. The germline V gene has CDR1 SNHLY and CDR2 FYNNEI. V was clipped by 5 bases and J by 3 bases; unmatched bases: 9. This CDR3 contains 15 residues. CDR3 nucleotide sequence: TGTGCCAGCAGTCGGGGACAGCCGATATACACTGAAGCTTTCTTT. Its translation is CASSRGQPIYTEAFF.

The chain links TRBV19 to TRBJ1-5; no firm D call. CDR3 length: 14 residues. In germline, CDR1 is LNHDA, CDR2 SQIVND (reference sequence). V shed 5 bases and J shed 3 bases, with 11 bases lying between them. This CDR3 is CASSSYQDNQPQHF. CDR3 coding DNA: TGTGCCAGTAGTTCCTACCAGGACAATCAGCCCCAGCATTTT.